This T cell receptor beta chain came from a study of T cell repertoires in aging, cancer and after chemotherapy. Study overall: Clear clonal overlap appeared across healthy donor samples taken over several months to years.

Per the germline V gene, CDR1 is MNHEY and CDR2 is SVGEGT. Trimming shortened V by 2 bases and J by 6 bases, and 11 bases separated the two germline ends. This CDR3 has 14 amino acids. The template was genomic DNA from peripheral blood, not RNA. A mixed TRB-A/B primer pool amplified rearranged TRB by multiplex touch-down PCR. TCRdb re-called the multiplex PCR reads with MiXCR, one entry per CDR3 protein. The sample carries approximately 7,600 distinct CDR3 sequences, roughly two fifths recorded once. Study findings and constraints: Compared with age-matched healthy donors, untreated hematological or solid cancer patients showed higher blood TCR clonality. No conclusions about immunological memory after chemotherapy can be drawn from the repertoire data. Loss of evenness, beyond lost richness, contributed to age-related TCR diversity decline in cancer patients.

This clonotype was detected a few times. The antigen remains unidentified. This sequence joins TRBV6-2 or TRBV6-3 and TRBJ1-5; D remains ambiguous. Sequences were obtained from blood. The sequence came from a human donor in good health. The chain's CDR3 is CASSYGVKGQPQHF. Written as DNA, the CDR3 is TGTGCCAGCAGTTACGGCGTTAAGGGTCAGCCCCAGCATTTT.